A single sample gave rise to the 32 T cell receptor beta chains below, sequenced in a study of shared clonotypes between healthy human individuals. Assay: immunoSEQ multiplex PCR; the TCRdb copy retains only in-frame clones and omits some. The profile shows about 600,000 clones, approximately 97% of them singletons. Sequencing was done on a sample of naive CD4+ T cells sorted from blood. The sample's subset: CD45RA+ positively selected. These receptors originate from a woman aged 25 to 39 in good health.

The chain joins TRBV6-5 to TRBJ2-7; 11 nucleotides align to TRBD2. The length of the CDR3 is 16 residues. Trimming took 4 bases from V and 6 from J; bases not matched to a gene: 11. Germline V gives CDR1 MNHEY, CDR2 SVGAGI. The CDR3 coding sequence is TGTGCCAGCAGTTCCAGACTAGCGGGAAGCTTTTTCGAGCAGTACTTC. Translated, it gives CASSSRLAGSFFEQYF.

The sample holds one count of this clone. The chain has TRBV9 and TRBJ1-1; no clear D gene. Looked up from germline, CDR1 is SGDLS and CDR2 is YYNGEE. The V gene lost 2 bases and the J gene lost 3 bases, with 14 bases spanning the gap. This CDR3 has 15 residues. The CDR3 nucleotides are TGTGCCAGCAGCGTCTCCCGCTCAAGCGACACTGAAGCTTTCTTT. It translates to CASSVSRSSDTEAFF.

V usage is TRBV10-1 and J usage is TRBJ1-2; no clear D. The CDR3 is made up of 16 amino acids. Trimming stripped 8 bases from V and 0 bases from J, with 19 bases between. The germline V gene encodes CDR1 WNHNN and CDR2 SYGVQD (reference sequence). CDR3 residues: CASPLESPSPNYGYTF. CDR3 nucleotides: TGCGCCAGCCCACTTGAGTCGCCCAGCCCTAACTATGGCTACACCTTC.

The CDR3: CASSYSTSGSYEQYF. The CDR3, as DNA: TGTGCCAGCAGTTACTCGACCAGCGGGAGCTACGAGCAGTACTTC. The J gene is TRBJ2-7, the V gene TRBV6-6, with 8 bases identical to TRBD2. J was trimmed by 3 bases and V by 0 bases; bases with no gene match: 4. This CDR3 comprises 15 residues. Germline assignment: CDR1 MNHNY and CDR2 SVGAGI (reference sequence).

This clone appeared a single time. V is TRBV7-8 and J is TRBJ2-7; a possible D gene is TRBD1 (5 bases). There are 14 residues in the CDR3. The ends were cut back, 3 bases at V and 7 bases at J, with 16 bases in the middle. The germline V gene has CDR1 SGHVS and CDR2 FQNEAQ. The CDR3 DNA is TGTGCCAGCAGCTTTTACATTGGGGCCGGGGAGCAGTACTTC. It translates to CASSFYIGAGEQYF.

The rearrangement uses TRBV14 and TRBJ2-3; TRBD1 might be the D (7 bases). The germline V gene has CDR1 SGHDN and CDR2 FVKESK. The length of the CDR3 is 14 residues. Trimming removed 4 bases from V and 1 base from J, with 9 bases in between. The CDR3 protein is CASSLRGGTDTQYF. As DNA, the CDR3 is TGTGCCAGCAGCCTCAGGGGGGGCACAGATACGCAGTATTTT.

The gene calls are TRBV6-1 and TRBJ2-1, with 11 bases fitting TRBD1. Per the germline V gene, CDR1 is MNHNS and CDR2 is SASEGT. The CDR3 is made up of 15 amino acids. Germline trimming cut 8 bases from V and 7 bases from J; bases unmatched to any gene: 10. The CDR3 is CASLLKGQGVNEQFF. The CDR3 nucleotides read TGTGCCAGCCTACTCAAGGGACAGGGGGTTAATGAGCAGTTCTTC.

The gene calls are TRBV5-1 and TRBJ2-5; no reliable D call. The J call may be in error: the DNA end matches TRBJ2-7 better. The CDR3 extends over 14 amino acids. Germline CDR1 and CDR2: SGHRS and YFSETQ. This CDR3 is CASSLGQDSYEQYF. CDR3 nucleotides: TGCGCCAGCAGCTTGGGTCAAGACTCCTACGAGCAGTACTTC.

As to this clone: Other DNA sequences of this sample code for an identical CDR3. CDR3 protein: CASSPRATNEKLFF. CDR3 sequence (DNA): TGTGCCAGCTCACCCAGAGCAACTAATGAAAAACTGTTTTTT. The chain couples TRBV18 to TRBJ1-4; no clear D gene. The V end was cut by 3 bases, the J end by 0 bases, with 5 bases between. CDR1 and CDR2 from the germline V gene are KGHSH and LQKENI. The CDR3 length is 14 residues.

V usage is TRBV28 and J usage is TRBJ2-7, with D possibly matching TRBD2 (6 bases). Trimming removed 8 bases from V and 0 bases from J, with 20 bases in between. This CDR3 comprises 16 residues. Germline CDR1 MDHEN, CDR2 SYDVKM. In DNA, the CDR3 is TGTGCCAGCGCACCGTCCGGAGGGTCCTCCTCCTACGAGCAGTACTTC. Amino acid sequence: CASAPSGGSSSYEQYF.

The CDR3 reads CASSLEDRGTEAFF. The CDR3 bases are TGTGCCAGCAGCTTAGAGGACAGAGGCACTGAAGCTTTCTTT. This chain connects TRBV13 to TRBJ1-1; TRBD1 is a possible D gene (6 bases). Trimming removed 1 base from V and 4 bases from J, with 10 bases in between. This CDR3 comprises 14 residues. Germline assignment: CDR1 PRHDT and CDR2 FYEKMQ (reference sequence).

The V gene is TRBV11-3, the J gene TRBJ2-1; D is ambiguous. Germline-derived CDR1 and CDR2 are SGHNT and YENEEA. The CDR3 totals 14 residues. Trimming removed 1 base from V and 4 bases from J, with 8 bases in between. CDR3 coding DNA: TGTGCCAGCAGCTTAGCTTCTGATTACAATGAGCAGTTCTTC. It is translated as CASSLASDYNEQFF.

The rearrangement links TRBV27 to TRBJ1-6; D is unresolved. Germline V gene data show CDR1 as MNHEY and CDR2 as SMNVEV (reference sequence). This CDR3 spans 16 amino acids. Trimming pared 5 bases from V and 3 bases from J, leaving 14 bases between. The CDR3 coding sequence is TGTGCCAGCAGTACCCCCGGTCCGGGCTATAATTCACCCCTCCACTTT. Its protein product is CASSTPGPGYNSPLHF.

CDR3 coding DNA: TGTGCCAGTAGTATTATGGCTAACTCTGGGGCCAACGTCCTGACTTTC. Protein product: CASSIMANSGANVLTF. V and J are TRBV19 and TRBJ2-6, with no clear D. Germline V gene lookup returns CDR1 LNHDA and CDR2 SQIVND (reference sequence). Trimming pared 3 bases from V and 0 bases from J, leaving 9 bases between. This CDR3 comprises 16 residues.

The chain employs TRBV27 and TRBJ2-3; perhaps TRBD2 as D (6 bases). Between the trimmed V and J ends, which lost 4 bases and 3 bases, there was a span of 11 bases. The CDR3 totals 14 residues. Germline V gene lookup returns CDR1 MNHEY and CDR2 SMNVEV (reference sequence). The CDR3 protein is CASSSSGVTDTQYF. The DNA of the CDR3 is TGTGCCAGCAGTTCCTCGGGAGTGACAGATACGCAGTATTTT.

This clone was seen just once. The V and J genes are TRBV28 and TRBJ2-7, with no clear D. Germline V gene sequence: CDR1 MDHEN, CDR2 SYDVKM. The CDR3 has 13 amino acids. V lost 7 bases, J lost 3 bases, and 13 bases lay in between. DNA for the CDR3: TGTGCCAGCACCTCGGGTGACTTCTACGAGCAGTACTTC. As protein: CASTSGDFYEQYF.

This sequence joins TRBV19 and TRBJ2-7; D is undetermined. The CDR3 covers 11 residues. V was clipped by 6 bases and J by 5 bases, with 8 bases between them. Germline CDR1 is LNHDA and CDR2 is SQIVND (reference sequence). CDR3 amino acids: CASRKGNEQYF. CDR3 DNA sequence: TGTGCCAGTAGAAAGGGAAACGAGCAGTACTTC. The full variable domain, its missing parts supplied by reference TRBV19 and TRBJ2-7, is DGGITQSPKYLFRKEGQNVTLSCEQNLNHDAMYWYRQDPGQGLRLIYYSQIVNDFQKGDIAEGYSVSREKKESFPLTVTSAQKNPTAFYLCASRKGNEQYFGPGTRLTVT.

V is TRBV6-5 and J is TRBJ2-7; a possible D gene is TRBD2 (6 bases). The V end lost 6 bases, the J end lost 3 bases, and 15 bases lay between the germline ends. Looked up from germline, CDR1 is MNHEY and CDR2 is SVGAGI. The CDR3 is made up of 14 amino acids. CDR3 sequence (DNA): TGTGCCAGCAGAAGGCCGGGACTGAGCTACGAGCAGTACTTC. Protein sequence: CASRRPGLSYEQYF.

A word on this clone: Other DNA sequences in the same sample also yield this CDR3. This chain links TRBV18 with TRBJ1-1; no definite D call. Germline V gives CDR1 KGHSH, CDR2 LQKENI. Trimming pared 2 bases from V and 5 bases from J, leaving 12 bases between. The CDR3 runs to 14 residues. The CDR3 loop is CASSPRTGETEAFF. DNA for the CDR3: TGTGCCAGCTCACCAAGGACGGGAGAAACTGAAGCTTTCTTT.

This clone was recorded only once. The chain uses TRBV6-1 and TRBJ2-7; the D is unclear. CDR3 length: 13 residues. Germline assignment: CDR1 MNHNS and CDR2 SASEGT. Trimming took 4 bases from V and 5 from J, leaving 12 bases between them. CDR3 nucleotide sequence: TGTGCCAGCAGTGTCATTACGGAAAACGAGCAGTACTTC. It codes for CASSVITENEQYF.

This sequence joins TRBV19 and TRBJ1-5; 10 nucleotides agree with TRBD1. The CDR3 spans 14 residues. The ends lost 6 bases at V and 5 bases at J; junction bases unmatched: 4. The V gene's germline CDR1 is LNHDA and CDR2 SQIVND (reference sequence). The CDR3 loop is CASSWTGGYQPQHF. The CDR3 DNA follows: TGTGCCAGTAGCTGGACAGGGGGTTATCAGCCCCAGCATTTT. The complete variable domain, with remaining parts taken from reference TRBV19 and TRBJ1-5, reads DGGITQSPKYLFRKEGQNVTLSCEQNLNHDAMYWYRQDPGQGLRLIYYSQIVNDFQKGDIAEGYSVSREKKESFPLTVTSAQKNPTAFYLCASSWTGGYQPQHFGDGTRLSIL.

The rearrangement uses TRBV2 and TRBJ2-1; 11 bases fit TRBD2. The V gene end was trimmed by 7 bases and the J gene end by 13 bases; junction bases not matched to a gene: 3. The germline CDR1 and CDR2 sequences are SNHLY and FYNNEI. This CDR3 has 11 residues. Here the CDR3 DNA reads TGTGCCAGCATAACTAGCGGGAGTCAGTTCTTC. Its protein product is CASITSGSQFF.

This clone has just one count. The chain employs TRBV2 and TRBJ2-1; 8 bases are a match to TRBD1. The CDR3 is 13 amino acids. Germline CDR1 reads SNHLY; CDR2 reads FYNNEI. V trimming: 8 bases; J trimming: 2 bases; junction bases outside the gene matches: 2. In DNA, the CDR3 is TGTGCCAGCCTACAGGGGGCCTACAATGAGCAGTTCTTC. Protein product: CASLQGAYNEQFF.

The J gene is TRBJ1-5, the V gene TRBV19, with a tentative D call TRBD1 (5 bases). V dropped 7 bases and J dropped 5 bases, with 18 bases sitting between them. The CDR3 runs 15 residues. The germline V gene encodes CDR1 LNHDA and CDR2 SQIVND (reference sequence). CDR3 bases: TGTGCCAGTACTGGGGGGGGGACGTTCGATCAGCCCCAGCATTTT. This sequence encodes CASTGGGTFDQPQHF.

V and J are TRBV6-1 and TRBJ1-5, with a weak D call TRBD1 (6 bases). Germline V lookup: CDR1 MNHNS, CDR2 SASEGT. The length of the CDR3 is 13 residues. V was clipped by 3 bases and J by 7 bases, with 10 bases between them. The CDR3 is CASSDHRAQPQHF. The CDR3 DNA is TGTGCCAGCAGTGACCACAGGGCCCAGCCCCAGCATTTT.

The chain recombines TRBV5-1 with TRBJ2-1; a possible D gene is TRBD1 (5 bases). The V gene lost 5 bases and the J gene lost 2 bases, with 14 bases spanning the gap. Germline CDR1 is SGHRS and CDR2 is YFSETQ. This CDR3 is 15 amino acids long. CDR3 coding DNA: TGCGCCAGCAGAAGGGGAAGTGGTCCCTACAATGAGCAGTTCTTC. This encodes CASRRGSGPYNEQFF.

The chain joins TRBV6-6 to TRBJ1-1; D may be TRBD1 (6 bases). The V gene's germline CDR1 is MNHNY and CDR2 SVGAGI (reference sequence). This CDR3 has 14 residues. V dropped 0 bases and J dropped 7 bases, with 12 bases sitting between them. The CDR3 is CASSYSGGQIEAFF. Written as DNA, the CDR3 is TGTGCCAGCAGTTACTCGGGGGGGCAGATTGAAGCTTTCTTT.

The chain has TRBV6-1 and TRBJ2-2, with a tentative D call TRBD2 (5 bases). The CDR3 sequence is 15 residues long. Germline CDR1 and CDR2: MNHNS and SASEGT. The V gene lost 4 bases and the J gene lost 9 bases, with 18 bases spanning the gap. CDR3 sequence reads: CASSALHHGERELFF. The CDR3 DNA reads as TGTGCCAGCAGTGCCCTCCATCACGGGGAAAGGGAGCTGTTTTTT.

The CDR3 spells CASTPWRDSSSGANVLTF. The CDR3 nucleotides read TGTGCCAGTACCCCCTGGAGGGACAGCAGCTCTGGGGCCAACGTCCTGACTTTC. This chain uses TRBV19 with TRBJ2-6; a weak D match, TRBD1 (7 bases). This CDR3 has 18 residues. The V end was cut by 7 bases, the J end by 0 bases, with 19 bases between. The germline gives CDR1 LNHDA, CDR2 SQIVND (reference sequence).

Concerning this clone: This CDR3 fails to terminate in the conserved phenylalanine or tryptophan, so it likely reflects a read error. This chain uses TRBV4-1 with TRBJ2-7; 9 bases map to TRBD1. J lost 1 base, V lost 6 bases, and 4 bases had no gene match. This CDR3 region has 14 residues. The germline gives CDR1 MGHRA, CDR2 YSYEKL. The CDR3 DNA reads TGCGCCAGCAGTAAGGGACAGGGATCCTACGAGCAGTACCTC. This gives the protein CASSKGQGSYEQYL.

The V gene is TRBV11-3, the J gene TRBJ2-5; TRBD1 is a possible D gene (6 bases). The CDR3 consists of 14 residues. The germline V gene encodes CDR1 SGHNT and CDR2 YENEEA. Trimming removed 1 base at V and 7 bases at J, with 13 bases between. This CDR3 is CASSLGTGTATQYF. The CDR3 DNA reads as TGTGCCAGCAGCTTAGGCACAGGGACGGCGACCCAGTACTTC. Filled out from reference TRBV11-3 and TRBJ2-5, the complete variable domain reads EAGVVQSPRYKIIEKKQPVAFWCNPISGHNTLYWYLQNLGQGPELLIRYENEEAVDDSQLPKDRFSAERLKGVDSTLKIQPAELGDSAVYLCASSLGTGTATQYFGPGTRLLVL.

The chain employs TRBV28 and TRBJ2-7, with TRBD1 matching over 7 bases. Losses at the gene ends were 5 bases for V and 0 bases for J; bases not matched to a gene: 4. The CDR3 contains 14 residues. From germline, CDR1 is MDHEN and CDR2 SYDVKM. The CDR3 region is CASSRWDSSYEQYF. CDR3 DNA sequence: TGTGCCAGCAGTCGATGGGACAGCTCCTACGAGCAGTACTTC.